The following is a T cell receptor (beta chain) sequence with its context. These data belong to a study of blood T cell repertoires in COVID-19. Study-level information: Donors in the United States, Italy and Spain gave samples during acute or convalescent COVID-19. T cells, B-cell-depleted T cells, or PBMCs provided the cDNA or gDNA that served as material.

The CDR3 length is 13 residues. Trimming took 8 bases from V and 10 from J, leaving 15 bases between them. Germline assignment: CDR1 SNHLY and CDR2 FYNNEI. Study processing details: Counts of nucleated cells, estimated from reference gene primer amplification, were obtained. The data were produced by immunoSEQ multiplex PCR, yet TCRdb's version contains in-frame clones alone and is incomplete. V and J calls and clone size are copied from that table; D and trimming were computed from the DNA. The table has approximately 400,000 clones, about 80% seen once. V gene TRBV2 combines with J gene TRBJ1-6; the D gene is possibly TRBD1 (5 bases). This clonotype was obtained from a human donor with acute or convalescent COVID-19. The donor label of this sample is uncertain. Sequencing was carried out using peripheral blood. For the CDR3, the DNA is TGTGCCAGCTTATCCAGGGAACGGTCACCCCTCCACTTT. Translated, it gives CASLSRERSPLHF.